The text below deals with one T cell receptor beta chain. The antigen is undetermined. A much larger clonotype is one base distant, so this may be a read error. Libraries for naive CD8 T cells, which were made from approximately 20,000 to 980,000 sorted cells, drew on 10%, 30% or 50% of the RNA. Naive CD8 T cells were sorted as CD8+CD4-CCR7+CD45RA+. TCRdb analysed the PCR reads with MiXCR anew, one entry per CDR3 protein. The table has some 320,000 distinct CDR3 sequences, 20% to 25% seen once. This CDR3 contains 13 residues. Deletions cut 3 bases from V and 1 base from J, with 8 bases between. Germline loops: CDR1 SGDLS, CDR2 YYNGEE. This sample stems from a study of molecular identifiers for immune sequencing clone quantification. Across the study: Sequencing covered four of five parts into which replicate RNA from about 21,000 or 97,000 naive CD8 cells was split.

General study points: The sizes of highly expanded clones could be underestimated when identical TCR molecules share a barcode.

This clonotype was sampled from a human donor in good health. Some libraries in this study had Jurkat cell RNA spiked in. The source material was naive CD8+ T cells from blood, with Jurkat cell RNA spiked in. The subset here: FACS-sorted CD8+CD4-CCR7+CD45RA+ naive T cells. This sequence joins TRBV9 and TRBJ2-7; a possible D gene is TRBD2 (5 bases). Written as DNA, the CDR3 is TGTGCCAGCAGCGGAGGGCAGTCCTACGAGCAGTACTTC. Translation: CASSGGQSYEQYF.